This T cell receptor (beta chain) originates from a study of blood T cell repertoires in COVID-19. Study overall: The United States, Italy and Spain provided the acute and convalescent COVID-19 samples.

Unmatched junction bases numbered 6, after V lost 5 bases and J lost 3 bases. Germline values: CDR1 MNHEY, CDR2 SVGAGI. The length of the CDR3 is 15 residues. Sequencing was performed with immunoSEQ multiplex PCR; in TCRdb, only in-frame clones are kept and a portion is missing. The sample has about 140,000 clones; 80% to 90% are singletons. The receptor was derived from a woman aged 45-65 years with acute or convalescent COVID-19. The sequencing input was peripheral blood. The chain has TRBV6-5 and TRBJ2-7; 11 nucleotides align to TRBD2. CDR3 coding DNA: TGTGCCAGCAGTCCCCCGGGACTAGCGGTCTACGAGCAGTACTTC. Translated: CASSPPGLAVYEQYF.